The sequence of this T cell receptor (beta chain) was determined in a study of blood T cell repertoires in COVID-19. At the level of the study: Whether acute or convalescent, the COVID-19 samples came from the United States, Italy and Spain. T cells, B-cell-depleted T cells, or PBMCs supplied cDNA or gDNA.

Authors' data handling: Estimation of nucleated cell counts was performed using reference gene primer amplification. Generated by immunoSEQ multiplex PCR, the TCRdb table keeps only in-frame clones and is missing some. The V and J calls and the clone size are those of that table, but D and trimming were determined from the DNA. Among over 200,000 clones listed, roughly 85% were seen once. V lost 3 bases to trimming and J lost 4 bases, with 6 bases between them. Germline V CDR1 and CDR2: LNHDA, SQIVND (reference sequence). This CDR3 comprises 12 residues. The TCR sequence derives from a woman in her thirties or forties with active or convalescent COVID-19. Sequencing input: peripheral blood. The rearrangement uses TRBV19 and TRBJ2-5, with D possibly being TRBD1 (5 bases). Here the CDR3 reads CASSIQGETQYF. The DNA for the CDR3 is TGTGCCAGTAGTATTCAGGGAGAGACCCAGTACTTC.